The sample holds a few counts of the clone carrying this T cell receptor (beta chain). DNA from unsorted PBMC was sequenced on ten immunoSEQ deep assay plates. TCRdb's table, derived via immunoSEQ multiplex PCR, lists solely in-frame clones and lacks some. The sample has 400,000 to 500,000 clones; approximately 80% are singletons. This entry comes from a study of shared clonotypes between healthy human individuals. The CDR3 runs 14 residues. V was clipped by 2 bases and J by 8 bases; unmatched bases: 3. In germline, CDR1 is SEHNR, CDR2 FQNEAQ (reference sequence). Sequenced input: PBMCs. The chain employs TRBV7-9 and TRBJ2-2; TRBD2 agrees at 9 bases. The origin of this receptor is a woman between 35 and 50 years old in good health. Some clones in this sample may be carry-over from other donors' samples. The CDR3, as DNA: TGTGCCAGCAGCTTATTCCTAGCGGGAGGGGAGCTGTTTTTT. Residues: CASSLFLAGGELFF.